A single TCR beta chain is shown here with its context. Germline values: CDR1 ENHRY, CDR2 SYGVKD. Trimming removed 4 bases from V and 5 bases from J, with 29 bases in between. CDR3 length equals 19 residues. Clones were read by immunoSEQ multiplex PCR, and TCRdb kept only the in-frame ones, dropping some. The sample consists of some 220,000 clones, around 85% of them appearing once. This entry belongs to a study of blood T cell repertoires in COVID-19. J is TRBJ1-2 and V is TRBV10-3; the D gene is possibly TRBD1 (6 bases). This clonotype originated in a woman in her forties or fifties in a cohort exposed to, infected with or recovered from COVID-19 (not recorded which). The sequencing sample was made of PBMCs or T cells enriched from blood (not recorded which). CDR3 coding DNA: TGTGCCATCAGTGCGGGGACACCCGGCGAGGCCTCACTTGTTTATGGCTACACCTTC. Protein: CAISAGTPGEASLVYGYTF.